The source of this T cell receptor (beta chain) is a study of T cells in tuberculosis (dated by TCRdb to about 2018). About the full investigation: To characterize T cells specific for the mycobacterial lipid antigen glucose monomycolate (GMM), the study used CD1B tetramers together with high-throughput TCR immunosequencing. IGRA-negative adolescents, IGRA-positive adolescents with latent tuberculosis and adults with active tuberculosis, more than 9 per group, were compared in a South African clinical cohort. What the research found in general, with its limitations: Clinical samples were selected based on the availability of cryopreserved specimens, with adults included as active tuberculosis cases and adolescents included as controls. Compared with IGRA-negative controls, TCR-alpha repertoires from active tuberculosis had smaller mean NN-distances to GMM-specific TCRs, which suggests clonal expansion of these TCRs. A classifier using the diverse GMM-specific repertoire reached about 90% accuracy (AUROC under 0.95), compared with approximately 70% accuracy using GEM motif frequencies. Smaller NN-distances were partly driven by shorter CDR3-alpha lengths in active tuberculosis patients, and statistical significance was not reached for the TCR-beta difference.

TCR libraries were generated with the immunoSEQ multiplex PCR assay, using TCR-beta and/or TCR-alpha/delta assays for each sample. The amplified TCR libraries were sequenced using the Illumina high-throughput platform. The source study handled its data this way. Clustering and dimensionality reduction were performed using pairwise TCRdist distances among GMM-specific receptors from ex vivo sorted or in vitro expanded T cells. The score assigned to each clinical repertoire was mean NN-distance, meaning the average TCRdist to the nearest 10% of tetramer-positive reference sequences. To compute GEM TCR motif frequency, the fraction of unique TCRs matching known GEM sequences by V/J usage and CDR3 length was calculated. Linear discriminant analysis with leave-one-out cross-validation, implemented in scikit-learn, was used to classify active tuberculosis. TCRdb re-hosts the immuneACCESS table, in-frame sequences only. Its copies lack some clones; in the studies checked, an unresolved V gene accounts for under half of them, and the cause for the rest is not known. The DNA gave D and trimming, while V, J and clone size come from that table. The sample yields around 26,000 clones; just over 90% were counted once. The ten largest clones add up to under 20% of the sample.

As regards this clone: There is no known antigen for this receptor. Base qualities are not recorded, but no much larger clone differs from it by a single base.

CDR1 and CDR2, looked up from the germline V gene, are LGHNA and YSLEER. Measured from the cysteine to the phenylalanine, the CDR3 is 16 residues long. CDR3 DNA is the only sequence kept; it has 48 bases, read in frame from the first base. Clipping removes 0 bases from V and 5 bases from J, with 7 as the unmatched junction base count. At study entry, adolescents were screened for latent tuberculosis infection using a tuberculin skin test and the QuantiFERON-TB GOLD In-Tube IGRA. Immunosequencing was performed on unsorted cryopreserved PBMC and covered roughly 100,000 T cells per clinical donor on average. Eleven high schools in the Worcester region of the Western Cape, South Africa, served as enrollment sites for adolescents aged 12 to 18 years. Some ten M. tuberculosis-infected adolescents and around ten uninfected adolescents were selected, with the two groups matched for age and sex. PBMC from adolescents were isolated by density centrifugation from freshly drawn heparinized blood and then cryopreserved.

The chain couples TRBV4-3 to TRBJ2-7; 10 of the junction bases match TRBD1. The specimen sequenced was PBMCs. This TCR was recovered from a donor between 10 and 35 years old with latent tuberculosis or without tuberculosis infection. Some clones in this sample may be carry-over from other donors' samples. The DNA sequence is as follows: TGCGCCAGCAGCCAAGATACGGGACAGGGGAGACACGAGCAGTACTTC. This encodes CASSQDTGQGRHEQYF.